The 10 T cell receptor beta chains listed next were all sequenced from one sample in a study of T-cell memory formation after mild COVID-19. Using its own MiXCR run on the 5' RACE reads, TCRdb lists one record per CDR3 protein. The sample has approximately 150,000 distinct CDR3 sequences; roughly 6.3% are singletons. The sample consisted of PBMCs or a T cell subset sorted from them (not recorded which). All receptors come from an adult woman who had mild COVID-19 (a few samples of this study predate the infection). Cell type and time point are not known.

Many counts were recorded for this clonotype. The chain carries TRBV7-2 and TRBJ2-1; 7 nucleotides match TRBD2. The CDR3 contains 16 residues. Per the germline V gene, CDR1 is SGHTA and CDR2 is FQGNSA. Trimming cost V 1 base and J 6 bases; bases outside gene matches: 9. CDR3 nucleotides: TGTGCCAGCAGCTTAGGTTTTGCGGGGGTAGGCAATGAGCAGTTCTTC. Its translation is CASSLGFAGVGNEQFF. Based on the CDR3 plus reference TRBV7-2 and TRBJ2-1, the full variable domain is GAGVSQSPSNKVTEKGKDVELRCDPISGHTALYWYRQSLGQGLEFLIYFQGNSAPDKSGLPSDRFSAERTGGSVSTLTIQRTQQEDSAVYLCASSLGFAGVGNEQFFGPGTRLTVL.

This chain links TRBV7-9 with TRBJ1-2; 7 bases map to TRBD1. The J segment lost 6 bases and the V segment lost 5 bases, leaving 9 bases of the junction unmatched. The CDR3 totals 14 residues. The germline V gene encodes CDR1 SEHNR and CDR2 FQNEAQ (reference sequence). The CDR3 DNA is TGTGCCAGCAGCCCCAAGACAGGGTTTGATGGCTACACCTTC. Translating it yields CASSPKTGFDGYTF.

This chain uses TRBV12-3 or TRBV12-4 with TRBJ1-2; no clear D. Deletions cut 3 bases from V and 4 bases from J, with 9 bases between. The length of the CDR3 is 13 residues. Here the CDR3 DNA reads TGTGCCAGCAGTTTCGCAGGCGCCTATGGCTACACCTTC. It codes for CASSFAGAYGYTF.

The chain couples TRBV3-1 to TRBJ2-2, with 7 bases identical to TRBD2. V lost 8 bases and J lost 6; bases outside the gene matches: 18. Germline CDR1 and CDR2: LGHDT and YNNKEL (reference sequence). The CDR3 is 17 amino acids. CDR3 sequence reads: CASGPSGKRGNAGELFF. The CDR3 DNA reads as TGTGCCAGCGGCCCCTCAGGGAAGCGGGGCAACGCCGGGGAGCTGTTTTTT.

The table lists this clonotype with many counts. J is TRBJ2-5 and V is TRBV7-2; 11 nucleotides line up with TRBD1. J gave up 14 bases and V 5 bases, and 4 bases lay outside the gene matches. Looked up from germline, CDR1 is SGHTA and CDR2 is FQGNSA. CDR3 length equals 11 residues. CDR3 protein: CASSPGQGAYF. CDR3 sequence (DNA): TGTGCCAGCAGCCCAGGACAGGGGGCATACTTC.

This clonotype was picked up a small number of times. V and J are TRBV30 and TRBJ2-2; 7 nucleotides agree with TRBD2. This CDR3 contains 16 residues. Germline CDR1 reads GTSNPN; CDR2 reads SVGIG (reference sequence). J was trimmed by 1 base and V by 1 base; bases with no gene match: 6. This CDR3 is CAWSEGGILNTGELFF. The CDR3 nucleotides read TGTGCCTGGAGTGAGGGAGGGATCTTGAACACCGGGGAGCTGTTTTTT.

This clonotype turned up a few times. This chain links TRBV7-2 with TRBJ1-2, with a tentative D call TRBD1 (6 bases). The germline V and J ends were trimmed by 4 bases and 7 bases, with 13 bases remaining between them. This CDR3 is built from 13 residues. Looked up from germline, CDR1 is SGHTA and CDR2 is FQGNSA. This CDR3 is CASSSHREIGYTF. The CDR3 DNA sequence: TGTGCCAGCAGCTCACACAGGGAGATTGGCTACACCTTC.

This clonotype appeared a few times. The V and J genes are TRBV20-1 and TRBJ2-3; unclear D gene. V dropped 3 bases and J dropped 1 base, with 11 bases sitting between them. CDR1 DFQATT and CDR2 SNEGSKA come from the germline V gene (reference sequence). The CDR3 loop spans 14 amino acids. This CDR3 reads CSASSHLGTDTQYF. DNA for the CDR3: TGCAGTGCTAGCTCTCACCTTGGCACAGATACGCAGTATTTT.

In its sample, this clonotype was seen many times. V gene TRBV9 combines with J gene TRBJ2-4; TRBD2 is a possible D gene (6 bases). The germline CDR1 and CDR2 sequences are SGDLS and YYNGEE. This CDR3 region has 16 residues. Trimming took off 4 bases at V and 5 bases at J, with 19 bases between the two ends. This chain's CDR3 is CASSSSGLSGQNIQYF. The DNA for the CDR3 is TGTGCCAGCAGCTCCTCGGGGCTTAGCGGCCAAAACATTCAGTACTTC.

The V and J genes are TRBV12-3 or TRBV12-4 and TRBJ2-2, with 12 bases matching TRBD1. This CDR3 is built from 15 residues. The J segment lost 3 bases and the V segment lost 6 bases, leaving 2 bases of the junction unmatched. The CDR3 region is CASRGTGGHTGELFF. The CDR3 nucleotides read TGTGCCAGCAGGGGGACAGGGGGCCACACCGGGGAGCTGTTTTTT.